Presented here are 28 T cell receptor beta chains from one specimen sequenced in a study of shared clonotypes between healthy human individuals. The assay was immunoSEQ multiplex PCR, and TCRdb's table has in-frame clones only and misses some. This table holds hundreds of thousands of clones, around 72% found once. Specimen: memory CD4+ T cells sorted from blood. The subset here: CD45RA-negative fraction. The receptors stem from a woman in her thirties in good health.

Only a few counts were recorded for this clone. The chain employs TRBV28 and TRBJ1-1; no clear D gene. This CDR3 is built from 14 residues. Trimming took 3 bases from V and 5 from J, leaving 13 bases between them. CDR1 MDHEN and CDR2 SYDVKM come from the germline V gene. The CDR3 region has the DNA TGTGCCAGCAGTTTCAAGTTTCAGAGAACTGAAGCTTTCTTT. Amino acid sequence: CASSFKFQRTEAFF.

This clone occurred a few times. The genes are TRBV6-6 and TRBJ1-4; 7 bases align to TRBD1. Germline V gives CDR1 MNHNY, CDR2 SVGAGI (reference sequence). Trimming at V came to 3 bases and at J to 8 bases, leaving 3 bases not matched to a gene. The CDR3 runs 13 residues. The CDR3 here is CASSYDRDEKLFF. The CDR3 DNA sequence: TGTGCCAGCAGTTATGACAGGGACGAAAAACTGTTTTTT.

The V gene is TRBV6-1, the J gene TRBJ2-7, with D maybe TRBD2 (5 bases). V was cut by 2 bases and J by 0 bases, with 20 bases left in between. Looked up from germline, CDR1 is MNHNS and CDR2 is SASEGT. CDR3 length equals 18 residues. In DNA, the CDR3 is TGTGCCAGCAGTGAATGGGCAACGGGAATTGGCAGCTCCTACGAGCAGTACTTC. It specifies CASSEWATGIGSSYEQYF.

This clone was detected ten times or more. In the same sample, other DNA sequences code for this CDR3. The chain couples TRBV11-2 to TRBJ1-1; D not resolved. The CDR3 contains 13 residues. Trimming removed 2 bases from V and 2 bases from J, with 6 bases in between. CDR1 SGHAT and CDR2 FQNNGV come from the germline V gene. The CDR3 here is CASSLFRNTEAFF. CDR3 DNA: TGTGCCAGCAGCTTATTTCGCAACACTGAAGCTTTCTTT.

This clone was recorded many times. The same CDR3 can be traced to other DNA sequences in this sample. This chain uses TRBV5-1 with TRBJ1-1; D is possibly TRBD1 (5 bases). The CDR3 has 14 amino acids. CDR1 is SGHRS, CDR2 YFSETQ, per germline. Trimming left V 0 bases short and J 0 bases short, with 6 bases between. CDR3 bases: TGCGCCAGCAGCTTGGGGGACCTGAACACTGAAGCTTTCTTT. Its protein product is CASSLGDLNTEAFF.

The chain links TRBV7-2 to TRBJ2-5; 7 nucleotides match TRBD2. The germline CDR1 and CDR2 sequences are SGHTA and FQGNSA. The ends lost 1 base at V and 5 bases at J; junction bases unmatched: 7. The CDR3 consists of 15 residues. The chain's CDR3 is CASSLVGGSMETQYF. CDR3 nucleotide sequence: TGTGCCAGCAGCTTAGTGGGCGGGAGTATGGAGACCCAGTACTTC.

This clone was seen just once. The V and J genes are TRBV7-3 and TRBJ2-1; tentative D call: TRBD1 (5 bases). The V gene lost 1 base and the J gene lost 5 bases, with 9 bases spanning the gap. The CDR3 consists of 14 residues. Per the germline V gene, CDR1 is SGHTA and CDR2 is FQGTGA. DNA for the CDR3: TGTGCCAGCAGCTTAATAGGGGCCGACAATGAGCAGTTCTTC. The encoded protein is CASSLIGADNEQFF.

The chain couples TRBV11-2 to TRBJ2-7; D is tentatively TRBD1 or TRBD2 (6 bases each). CDR1 and CDR2 (germline): SGHAT, FQNNGV. The CDR3 length is 16 residues. V was trimmed by 3 bases and J by 3 bases, leaving 18 bases between them. CDR3 nucleotides: TGTGCCAGCAGCTTCCAGGGAGGAGGGGGGCGCTACGAGCAGTACTTC. This encodes CASSFQGGGGRYEQYF. Drawing the rest from reference TRBV11-2 and TRBJ2-7, the complete variable domain is EAGVAQSPRYKIIEKRQSVAFWCNPISGHATLYWYQQILGQGPKLLIQFQNNGVVDDSQLPKDRFSAERLKGVDSTLKIQPAKLEDSAVYLCASSFQGGGGRYEQYFGPGTRLTVT.

The chain carries TRBV6-6 and TRBJ1-5; 7 positions match TRBD1. Trimming took 4 bases from V and 6 from J; bases not matched to a gene: 9. Germline V gene lookup returns CDR1 MNHNY and CDR2 SVGAGI (reference sequence). CDR3 length: 15 residues. The CDR3 here is CASSSIDREGQPQHF. The CDR3 region has the DNA TGTGCCAGCAGTTCCATCGACAGGGAGGGTCAGCCCCAGCATTTT.

This clone was seen at least ten times. This chain connects TRBV28 to TRBJ1-5; 7 bases align to TRBD1. Germline trimming cut 2 bases from V and 7 bases from J; bases unmatched to any gene: 5. This CDR3 contains 14 residues. Germline loops: CDR1 MDHEN, CDR2 SYDVKM. CDR3 region: CASSLIGRGQPQHF. CDR3 nucleotides: TGTGCCAGCAGTTTAATCGGCAGGGGGCAGCCCCAGCATTTT.

The rearrangement uses TRBV19 and TRBJ2-2, with a possible D match to TRBD2 (6 bases). V lost 7 bases, J lost 8 bases, and 17 bases lay in between. The CDR3 covers 14 residues. Germline values: CDR1 LNHDA, CDR2 SQIVND (reference sequence). CDR3: CASNSWRAAGELFF. The DNA for the CDR3 is TGTGCCAGTAACAGTTGGAGGGCTGCTGGGGAGCTGTTTTTT.

The chain employs TRBV6-5 and TRBJ2-7; weak D call: TRBD2 (6 bases). The CDR3 spans 14 residues. The V end was cut by 6 bases, the J end by 0 bases, with 12 bases between. Germline values: CDR1 MNHEY, CDR2 SVGAGI. The CDR3 region has the DNA TGTGCCAGCAGCCGAAACGGGGGCTCCTACGAGCAGTACTTC. Protein: CASSRNGGSYEQYF.

This clone was seen only once. The chain couples TRBV6-6 to TRBJ1-2; the D gene is possibly TRBD1 (6 bases). The germline V gene has CDR1 MNHNY and CDR2 SVGAGI (reference sequence). The CDR3 consists of 14 residues. Trimming shortened V by 6 bases and J by 2 bases, and 13 bases separated the two germline ends. The CDR3 region is CASRQSGQNYGYTF. The CDR3 nucleotides are TGTGCCAGCAGGCAATCTGGACAGAACTATGGCTACACCTTC.

The chain links TRBV28 to TRBJ1-2; unclear D gene. The V gene's germline CDR1 is MDHEN and CDR2 SYDVKM. The CDR3 contains 12 residues. The V and J ends lost 6 bases and 1 base respectively, with 6 bases between them. The CDR3 bases are TGTGCCAGCAGGTACCTTAACTATGGCTACACCTTC. Protein: CASRYLNYGYTF.

For this clone: A much larger clone lies one base from this, so it may be a read error. The V and J genes are TRBV2 and TRBJ1-5; 9 bases line up with TRBD1. The V and J ends lost 4 bases and 3 bases, in that order; junction bases with no gene match: 1. The germline V gene encodes CDR1 SNHLY and CDR2 FYNNEI. The CDR3 consists of 14 residues. CDR3 in DNA: TGTGCCAGCAGTGGGACAGGGGCCAATCAGCCCCAGCATTTT. It specifies CASSGTGANQPQHF. Combining the CDR3 with reference TRBV2 and TRBJ1-5 gives the whole variable domain EPEVTQTPSHQVTQMGQEVILRCVPISNHLYFYWYRQILGQKVEFLVSFYNNEISEKSEIFDDQFSVERPDGSNFTLKIRSTKLEDSAMYFCASSGTGANQPQHFGDGTRLSIL.

The chain carries TRBV21-1 and TRBJ1-3. TRBV21-1 is given as a pseudogene. This CDR3 contains 16 residues. The DNA for the CDR3 is TGTGCCCTGCACGTATGGGTGGCCGACCCTGGAAACACCATATATTTT. It encodes CALHVWVADPGNTIYF.

This rearrangement joins TRBV6-1 to TRBJ1-2, with D possibly TRBD1 on 5 matching bases. The CDR3 covers 14 residues. The germline V gene encodes CDR1 MNHNS and CDR2 SASEGT. The germline V and J ends were trimmed by 4 bases and 0 bases, with 9 bases remaining between them. CDR3 nucleotide sequence: TGTGCCAGCAGTGGGGACCGTGCTAACTATGGCTACACCTTC. Its translation is CASSGDRANYGYTF.

The V and J genes are TRBV6-1 and TRBJ1-1; D possibly corresponds to TRBD1 (5 bases). The length of the CDR3 is 16 residues. The germline V and J ends were trimmed by 0 bases and 1 base, with 12 bases remaining between them. Germline CDR1 and CDR2: MNHNS and SASEGT. CDR3 protein: CASSEAKGRGNTEAFF. The CDR3 DNA sequence: TGTGCCAGCAGTGAAGCGAAGGGACGGGGGAACACTGAAGCTTTCTTT.

This chain connects TRBV19 to TRBJ1-4; weak D call: TRBD1 (5 bases). Germline values: CDR1 LNHDA, CDR2 SQIVND (reference sequence). The V end lost 4 bases, the J end lost 8 bases, and 20 bases lay between the germline ends. This CDR3 comprises 16 residues. CDR3 residues: CASSTSPGRSTEKLFF. In nucleotides, the CDR3 is TGTGCCAGTAGTACTTCTCCGGGACGGTCGACGGAAAAACTGTTTTTT.

The chain has TRBV2 and TRBJ1-1, with D possibly TRBD1 on 5 matching bases. Looked up from germline, CDR1 is SNHLY and CDR2 is FYNNEI. Trimming left V 3 bases short and J 1 base short, with 9 bases between. The CDR3 covers 14 residues. CDR3: CASSDQGQNTEAFF. In nucleotides, the CDR3 is TGTGCCAGCAGTGATCAGGGCCAGAACACTGAAGCTTTCTTT.

The chain combines TRBV27 with TRBJ1-2; TRBD1 might be the D (5 bases). CDR3 length equals 14 residues. CDR1 is MNHEY, CDR2 SMNVEV, per germline (reference sequence). Trimming took off 7 bases at V and 2 bases at J, with 14 bases between the two ends. The CDR3 bases are TGTGCCAGCACCTCTCCGGGGGGAAACTATGGCTACACCTTC. Encoded protein: CASTSPGGNYGYTF.

The chain employs TRBV11-2 and TRBJ2-1; no reliable D call. Per the germline V gene, CDR1 is SGHAT and CDR2 is FQNNGV. There are 14 residues in the CDR3. The V and J ends lost 3 bases and 5 bases respectively, with 11 bases between them. The CDR3 DNA follows: TGTGCCAGCAGCTTTTGGTCCGACCACAATGAGCAGTTCTTC. Protein sequence: CASSFWSDHNEQFF.

The rearrangement joins TRBV19 to TRBJ2-4; 9 positions agree with TRBD1. CDR1 LNHDA and CDR2 SQIVND come from the germline V gene (reference sequence). CDR3 length: 14 amino acids. The trim removed 5 bases at V and 7 bases at J, leaving 6 bases unmatched. Here the CDR3 DNA reads TGTGCCAGTAGTCCCGACAGGGGGTGGAACATTCAGTACTTC. The encoded protein is CASSPDRGWNIQYF.

The chain carries TRBV5-6 and TRBJ2-3; 10 bases are shared with TRBD2. Germline loops: CDR1 SGHDT, CDR2 YYEEEE. Unmatched junction bases numbered 6, after V lost 1 base and J lost 4 bases. The CDR3 extends over 16 amino acids. CDR3 region: CASSLYSGRWADTQYF. CDR3 DNA sequence: TGTGCCAGCAGCTTGTATAGCGGGAGGTGGGCAGATACGCAGTATTTT. The whole variable domain, remainder taken from reference TRBV5-6 and TRBJ2-3, is DAGVTQSPTHLIKTRGQQVTLRCSPKSGHDTVSWYQQALGQGPQFIFQYYEEEERQRGNFPDRFSGHQFPNYSSELNVNALLLGDSALYLCASSLYSGRWADTQYFGPGTRLTVL.

The chain combines TRBV27 with TRBJ2-5; TRBD2 is a possible D gene (6 bases). Between the trimmed V and J ends, which lost 4 bases and 5 bases, there was a span of 20 bases. This CDR3 has 16 residues. From germline, CDR1 is MNHEY and CDR2 SMNVEV (reference sequence). The CDR3 sequence: CASSSLPGLRTETQYF. The CDR3 region has the DNA TGTGCCAGCAGTTCCTTACCGGGACTTCGAACGGAGACCCAGTACTTC.

The J gene is TRBJ2-2, the V gene TRBV4-2; D uncertain. V dropped 0 bases and J dropped 14 bases, with 16 bases sitting between them. CDR3 size: 14 residues. Germline V gene data show CDR1 as LGHNA and CDR2 as YNFKEQ. CDR3 region: CASSQEKITVKLFF. CDR3 nucleotides: TGTGCCAGCAGCCAAGAGAAGATCACCGTGAAACTGTTTTTT.

V is TRBV2 and J is TRBJ2-2, with 10 bases aligning to TRBD2. CDR1 and CDR2 from the germline V gene are SNHLY and FYNNEI. V was clipped by 6 bases and J by 7 bases; unmatched bases: 11. The CDR3 has 16 amino acids. The CDR3 reads CASRMGLAGAGGELFF. The CDR3 coding sequence is TGTGCCAGCAGGATGGGGCTAGCGGGAGCTGGCGGGGAGCTGTTTTTT.

This sequence joins TRBV28 and TRBJ1-5; a weak D match, TRBD1 (5 bases). Germline assignment: CDR1 MDHEN and CDR2 SYDVKM. The CDR3 runs 16 residues. V was clipped by 7 bases and J by 4 bases, with 20 bases between them. The CDR3 DNA follows: TGTGCCAGCACCCTATTCATGGGGCAATCAAATCAGCCCCAGCATTTT. Translation gives CASTLFMGQSNQPQHF.